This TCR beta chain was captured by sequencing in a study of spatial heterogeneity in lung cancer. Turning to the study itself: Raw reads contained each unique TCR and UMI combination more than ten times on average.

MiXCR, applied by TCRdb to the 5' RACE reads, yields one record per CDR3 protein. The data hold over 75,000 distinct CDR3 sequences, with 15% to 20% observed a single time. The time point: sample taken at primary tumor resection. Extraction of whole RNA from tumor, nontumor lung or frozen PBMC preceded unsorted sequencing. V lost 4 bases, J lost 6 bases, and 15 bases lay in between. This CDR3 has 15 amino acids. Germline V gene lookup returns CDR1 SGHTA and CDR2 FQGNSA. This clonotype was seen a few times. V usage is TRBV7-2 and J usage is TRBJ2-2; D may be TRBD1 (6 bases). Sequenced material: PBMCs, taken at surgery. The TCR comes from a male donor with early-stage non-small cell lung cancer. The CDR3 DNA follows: TGTGCCAGCAGCTGGTCGACAGGCTCTGCCGGGGAGCTGTTTTTT. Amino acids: CASSWSTGSAGELFF.